These T cell receptor beta chains were read from a single sample in a study of cytomegalovirus exposure and HLA in healthy donors. TCRdb's copy holds only in-frame clones and misses some; the assay was immunoSEQ multiplex PCR. The specimen's table records 40,000 to 50,000 clones. The sequenced material came from PBMCs. The receptors derive from a woman in her thirties or forties in good health and CMV-seronegative. Both conserved end residues are part of each CDR3. D genes are given only for firm matches.

d_call j_call v_call cdr3_aa cdr3_nt
. TRBJ2-1 TRBV4-2 CASSQDRPVNEQFF TGTGCCAGCAGCCAAGATCGCCCGGTGAATGAGCAGTTCTTC
. TRBJ2-7 TRBV4-3 CASSQKAHPAGHYEQYF TGCGCCAGCAGCCAAAAGGCCCATCCTGCAGGTCACTACGAGCAGTACTTC
. TRBJ1-4 TRBV2 CASSYIEELFF TGTGCCAGCAGCTATATCGAGGAACTGTTTTTT
. TRBJ2-7 TRBV28 CASSLQKTYEQYF TGTGCCAGCAGTTTACAGAAAACCTACGAGCAGTACTTC
TRBD2 TRBJ2-1 TRBV4-1 CASSIGTGLAGGNYNEQFF TGCGCCAGCAGCATTGGGACAGGGCTAGCGGGAGGGAACTACAATGAGCAGTTCTTC
TRBD1 TRBJ2-7 TRBV19 CASSPIDRGDRHEQYF TGTGCCAGTAGCCCAATCGACAGGGGAGATAGGCACGAGCAGTACTTC
. TRBJ2-3 TRBV5-6 CASSLGAPPDTQYF TGTGCCAGCAGCTTGGGGGCGCCGCCAGATACGCAGTATTTT
TRBD2 TRBJ2-3 TRBV7-2 CASSLDSGRPDTQYF TGTGCCAGCAGCTTAGACAGCGGGAGGCCAGATACGCAGTATTTT
. TRBJ2-7 TRBV7-9 CASSLDFQGAGEQYF TGTGCCAGCAGCTTAGATTTTCAGGGCGCCGGGGAGCAGTACTTC
TRBD1 TRBJ2-7 TRBV7-9 CASSSTGDLREQYF TGTGCCAGCAGCTCGACAGGGGATCTACGCGAGCAGTACTTC
. TRBJ2-7 TRBV11-2 CASSLAAGTITYEQYF TGTGCCAGCAGCTTGGCCGCGGGGACGATTACCTACGAGCAGTACTTC
TRBD1 TRBJ1-4 TRBV5-1 CASSSQRQGNEKLFF TGCGCCAGCAGCTCTCAGAGACAGGGGAATGAAAAACTGTTTTTT
. TRBJ1-1 TRBV5-1 CASSLVAQTEAFF TGCGCCAGCAGCTTGGTGGCCCAGACAGAAGCTTTCTTT
. TRBJ1-3 TRBV7-2 CASSFSQGNTIYF TGTGCCAGCAGCTTTTCCCAGGGAAACACCATATATTTT
. TRBJ1-2 TRBV6-5 CASSQGMNYGYTF TGTGCCAGCAGCCAGGGGATGAACTATGGCTACACCTTC
. TRBJ2-7 TRBV7-9 CASSRRDRSYEQYF TGTGCCAGCAGCCGCCGAGACAGGTCCTACGAGCAGTACTTC
. TRBJ1-4 TRBV25-1 CASSRQGPRNEKLFF TGTGCCAGCAGTCGGCAGGGGCCCCGTAATGAAAAACTGTTTTTT
TRBD1 TRBJ2-7 TRBV5-5 CASSLLGRGPYEQYF TGTGCCAGCAGCTTGCTTGGAAGGGGGCCCTACGAGCAGTACTTC
TRBD1 TRBJ1-4 TRBV7-2 CASSTGQWNEKLFF TGTGCCAGCAGCACGGGACAGTGGAATGAAAAACTGTTTTTT
. TRBJ1-3 TRBV5-1 CASSLATGRGNTIYF TGCGCCAGCAGCTTGGCCACAGGGCGAGGAAACACCATATATTTT
. TRBJ2-7 TRBV13 CASSPHLGREQYF TGTGCCAGCAGCCCCCATTTGGGGCGCGAGCAGTACTTC
TRBD1 TRBJ1-4 TRBV5-6 CASSMGTGFTNEKLFF TGTGCCAGCAGCATGGGGACAGGGTTCACTAATGAAAAACTGTTTTTT
TRBD2 TRBJ2-2 TRBV6-5 CASSSLAGLSGELFF TGTGCCAGCAGCTCACTAGCGGGACTTTCCGGGGAGCTGTTTTTT
TRBD2 TRBJ2-1 TRBV5-1 CASSLRTSGISEQFF TGCGCCAGCAGCTTGAGGACTAGCGGGATCAGTGAGCAGTTCTTC
. TRBJ1-1 TRBV7-2 CASSLRTANTEAFF TGTGCCAGCAGCCTCCGGACAGCCAACACTGAAGCTTTCTTT
TRBD2 TRBJ2-1 TRBV7-9 CATTPGTGLTSGKAEQFF TGTGCCACCACCCCGGGGACAGGGCTGACTAGCGGGAAAGCTGAGCAGTTCTTC
. TRBJ2-1 TRBV6-5 CASSAIGGYEQFF TGTGCCAGCAGTGCCATAGGCGGGTATGAGCAGTTCTTC
. TRBJ1-5 TRBV4-1 CASSPGGVDGQPQHF TGCGCCAGCAGCCCAGGAGGGGTCGACGGTCAGCCCCAGCATTTT
TRBD2 TRBJ2-7 TRBV6-1 CASSEWTSGSTEQYF TGTGCCAGCAGTGAATGGACTAGCGGGAGTACCGAGCAGTACTTC
. TRBJ2-3 TRBV2 CASPGIAGSQYF TGTGCCAGTCCCGGGATAGCTGGATCGCAGTATTTT
TRBD2 TRBJ2-7 TRBV27 CASSQRTTSGSYEQYF TGTGCCAGCAGTCAACGAACGACTAGCGGCTCCTACGAGCAGTACTTC
. TRBJ2-3 TRBV2 CASRSSTDTQYF TGTGCCAGCCGTTCTAGCACAGATACGCAGTATTTT
TRBD1 TRBJ1-1 TRBV7-3 CASSLFGQGPRNTEAFF TGTGCCAGCAGCTTATTCGGACAGGGGCCCCGGAACACTGAAGCTTTCTTT
TRBD2 TRBJ2-5 TRBV28 CASRGSGRAEETQYF TGTGCCAGCAGAGGTAGCGGGAGGGCCGAAGAGACCCAGTACTTC
. TRBJ2-7 TRBV19 CATQLGGKNEQYF TGTGCCACCCAACTAGGGGGAAAGAACGAGCAGTACTTC
. TRBJ1-6 TRBV7-3 CASSLFPGPSPLHF TGTGCCAGCAGCTTATTTCCAGGGCCCTCACCCCTCCACTTT
TRBD1 TRBJ2-2 TRBV11-2 CASSRTGLNTGELFF TGTGCCAGCAGTCGGACAGGGCTGAACACCGGGGAGCTGTTTTTT
TRBD1 TRBJ2-7 TRBV15 CATSRDRGQTYEQYF TGTGCCACCAGCAGGGACAGGGGGCAGACCTACGAGCAGTACTTC
. TRBJ2-7 TRBV14 CASSQDVGAKGYEQYF TGTGCCAGCAGCCAAGACGTGGGAGCTAAGGGCTACGAGCAGTACTTC
. TRBJ2-1 TRBV5-1 CASSFSSRNNEQFF TGCGCCAGCAGCTTTTCGTCGAGGAACAATGAGCAGTTCTTC
TRBD2 TRBJ2-1 TRBV30 CAWSVELAGAGEQFF TGTGCCTGGAGTGTAGAACTAGCGGGAGCTGGAGAGCAGTTCTTC
. TRBJ2-7 TRBV13 CASSLASYEQYF TGTGCCAGCAGCTTAGCCAGCTACGAGCAGTACTTC
. TRBJ1-3 TRBV9 CASSVAKRPNSGNTIYF TGTGCCAGCAGCGTAGCTAAGAGGCCCAACTCTGGAAACACCATATATTTT
TRBD2 TRBJ2-4 TRBV6-6 CASRLGLARTKNIQYF TGTGCCAGCAGATTGGGACTAGCGAGGACCAAAAACATTCAGTACTTC
TRBD1 TRBJ1-5 TRBV28 CASRRQGMNQPQHF TGTGCCAGCAGGAGACAGGGAATGAATCAGCCCCAGCATTTT
TRBD1 TRBJ2-7 TRBV11-2 CASSLGQGFYEQYF TGTGCCAGCAGCTTAGGACAGGGGTTCTACGAGCAGTACTTC